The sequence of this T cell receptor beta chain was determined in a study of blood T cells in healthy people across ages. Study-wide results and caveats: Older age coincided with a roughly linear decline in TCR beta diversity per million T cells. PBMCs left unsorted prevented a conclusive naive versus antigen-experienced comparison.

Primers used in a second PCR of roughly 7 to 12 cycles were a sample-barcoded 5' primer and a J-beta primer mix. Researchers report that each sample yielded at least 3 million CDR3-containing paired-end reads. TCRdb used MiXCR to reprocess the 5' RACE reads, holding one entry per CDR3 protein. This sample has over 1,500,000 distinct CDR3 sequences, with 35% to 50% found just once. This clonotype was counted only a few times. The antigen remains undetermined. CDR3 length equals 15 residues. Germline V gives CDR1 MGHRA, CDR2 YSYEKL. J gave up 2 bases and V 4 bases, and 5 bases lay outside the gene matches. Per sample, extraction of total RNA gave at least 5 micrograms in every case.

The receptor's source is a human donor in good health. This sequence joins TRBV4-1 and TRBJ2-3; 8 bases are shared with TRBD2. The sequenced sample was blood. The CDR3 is CASSRTSGYTDTQYF. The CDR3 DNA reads TGCGCCAGCAGCCGCACTAGCGGCTACACAGATACGCAGTATTTT.